The 20 T cell receptor beta chains presented below share a single source sample, sequenced in a study of T cells in Graves' hyperthyroidism and ophthalmopathy (dated by TCRdb to about 2019). Library creation used multiplex PCR. The reads were generated on an Illumina HiSeq 2000. The TCR beta CDR3 regions were amplified from RNA transcripts. For the first round of RT-PCR on the TCR CDR3, the HTBI primer set was used together with the Qiagen OneStep RT-PCR kit. In-frame beta chains were kept once TCRdb had trimmed the public reads at Q25 with fastp and called clones with MiXCR. When rows share a CDR3 protein, they turn into one entry using the most common DNA and genes. This sample has around 350,000 distinct CDR3 sequences in its table, and over 12% of those were observed once. Roughly 19% of the sample lies in the top ten. The sample taken for sequencing was blood. These TCRs come from an older woman with Graves' ophthalmopathy.

This clonotype occurred many times. The chain employs TRBV7-9 and TRBJ2-5; D gene unclear. The length of the CDR3 is 13 residues. V was clipped by 6 bases and J by 7 bases, with 15 bases between them. Germline V gene sequence: CDR1 SEHNR, CDR2 FQNEAQ (reference sequence). The CDR3, as DNA: TGTGCCAGCAGTAGACCGACGCCGCGGACCCAGTACTTC. Amino acid sequence: CASSRPTPRTQYF.

This clonotype has just a few counts. The CDR3: CASSVREVQTGELFF. CDR3 in DNA: TGTGCCAGCAGCGTTCGGGAGGTCCAGACCGGGGAGCTGTTTTTT. The V and J genes are TRBV9 and TRBJ2-2, with TRBD2 identical over 7 bases. Germline CDR1 and CDR2: SGDLS and YYNGEE. CDR3 length equals 15 residues. The V and J ends lost 2 bases and 5 bases, in that order; junction bases with no gene match: 6.

On this clonotype itself: This could be a read error, since a much larger clone is one nucleotide away. The chain carries TRBV24-1 and TRBJ2-5, with D unresolved. CDR1 and CDR2 from the germline V gene are KGHDR and SFDVKD. With 5 bases removed from V and 1 base from J, the gap between germline ends came to 16 bases. The CDR3 is 16 amino acids. The chain's CDR3 is CATSGPAGRTQETQYF. In DNA, the CDR3 is TGTGCCACCAGTGGCCCGGCAGGCAGGACCCAAGAGACCCAGTACTTC.

The sample holds many counts of this clonotype. The chain employs TRBV5-1 and TRBJ2-7, with 10 positions matching TRBD1. V shed 0 bases and J 0 bases; nucleotides not matched to a gene: 9. The CDR3 loop spans 18 amino acids. Per germline, CDR1 SGHRS and CDR2 YFSETQ. In DNA, the CDR3 is TGCGCCAGCAGCTTGGCACCTCCGGGACAGGGGAACTCCTACGAGCAGTACTTC. Translating gives CASSLAPPGQGNSYEQYF.

This chain links TRBV5-4 with TRBJ2-5, with D possibly matching TRBD1 (5 bases). Looked up from germline, CDR1 is SGHNT and CDR2 is YYREEE (reference sequence). The CDR3 has 14 residues. The V gene lost 4 bases and the J gene lost 5 bases, with 15 bases spanning the gap. CDR3 nucleotide sequence: TGTGCCAGCAGCGCTAGGTCAGGGTTGGAGACCCAGTACTTC. Its translation is CASSARSGLETQYF. The full variable domain, rest sourced from reference TRBV5-4 and TRBJ2-5, is ETGVTQSPTHLIKTRGQQVTLRCSSQSGHNTVSWYQQALGQGPQFIFQYYREEENGRGNFPPRFSGLQFPNYSSELNVNALELDDSALYLCASSARSGLETQYFGPGTRLLVL.

This clonotype has a handful of counts. The V and J genes are TRBV11-2 and TRBJ2-4, with D perhaps given as TRBD1 or TRBD2 (6 bases each). CDR1 SGHAT and CDR2 FQNNGV come from the germline V gene. This CDR3 spans 15 amino acids. V lost 6 bases, J lost 6 bases, and 18 bases lay in between. CDR3 amino acids: CASRGMGGTVNIQYF. CDR3 DNA sequence: TGTGCCAGCAGGGGAATGGGGGGCACGGTAAACATTCAGTACTTC.

This clonotype was counted at least ten times. The genes are TRBV28 and TRBJ2-3, with D hard to call. This CDR3 is built from 15 residues. Germline CDR1 reads MDHEN; CDR2 reads SYDVKM. Trimming removed 2 bases from V and 2 bases from J, with 11 bases in between. DNA of the CDR3: TGTGCCAGCAGTTTAGGGGAAGGGCCCACAGATACGCAGTATTTT. Its translation is CASSLGEGPTDTQYF.

Notes on this clonotype: A much more abundant neighbour one base away suggests this may be a read error. The genes are TRBV6-2 or TRBV6-3 and TRBJ2-2; D assignment may be TRBD1 or TRBD2 (5 bases each). Looked up from germline, CDR1 is MNHEY and CDR2 is SVGEGT. V was cut by 10 bases and J by 6 bases, with 18 bases left in between. This CDR3 region has 14 residues. The CDR3 nucleotides read TGTGCCAACATCCTGACAGTGGGGGCCGGGGAGCTGTTTTTT. Translated: CANILTVGAGELFF.

The V gene is TRBV3-1, the J gene TRBJ2-3, with TRBD2 identical over 10 bases. CDR1 and CDR2 from the germline V gene are LGHDT and YNNKEL (reference sequence). The J segment lost 4 bases and the V segment lost 2 bases, leaving 6 bases of the junction unmatched. The CDR3 totals 16 residues. CDR3 in DNA: TGTGCCAGCAGCCAACCTTCCCTAGCGGGAGCAGATACGCAGTATTTT. Its protein is CASSQPSLAGADTQYF.

This clonotype has just a few counts. The chain combines TRBV6-1 with TRBJ1-4, with D tentatively TRBD1 (5 bases). The length of the CDR3 is 15 residues. Trimming removed 3 bases from V and 3 bases from J, with 11 bases in between. CDR1 and CDR2 (germline): MNHNS, SASEGT. CDR3 sequence (DNA): TGTGCCAGCAGTGATGTCGACAGACCTAATGAAAAACTGTTTTTT. Translating it yields CASSDVDRPNEKLFF.

This clonotype was picked up many times. The chain uses TRBV28 and TRBJ2-7; 12 bases are a match to TRBD1. V lost 7 bases, J lost 7 bases, and 11 bases stayed unmatched. This CDR3 has 15 residues. Germline V lookup: CDR1 MDHEN, CDR2 SYDVKM. CDR3 residues: CASTTLGTGGGEQYF. DNA of the CDR3: TGTGCCAGCACCACGTTGGGGACAGGGGGCGGTGAGCAGTACTTC.

Turning to this clonotype: This may be a read error: a much more frequent sequence differs by one nucleotide. The chain couples TRBV10-3 to TRBJ2-1; no definite D call. The CDR3 contains 15 residues. In germline, CDR1 is ENHRY, CDR2 SYGVKD. The V gene lost 4 bases and the J gene lost 5 bases, with 15 bases spanning the gap. The DNA of the CDR3 is TGTGCCATCAGTGGGGCCAGATATAACCACAATGAGCAGTTCTTC. As protein: CAISGARYNHNEQFF.

V is TRBV10-3 and J is TRBJ2-3; TRBD1 is a possible D gene (5 bases). Germline values: CDR1 ENHRY, CDR2 SYGVKD. V was trimmed by 6 bases and J by 7 bases, leaving 17 bases between them. The CDR3 spans 14 residues. The DNA of the CDR3 is TGTGCCATCAGCCCACAAGGTCCAGGGAATACGCAGTATTTT. Protein sequence: CAISPQGPGNTQYF.

This sequence joins TRBV25-1 and TRBJ2-1, with TRBD1 identical over 8 bases. The CDR3 loop spans 12 amino acids. Unmatched junction bases numbered 7, after V lost 6 bases and J lost 12 bases. Germline CDR1 is MGHDK and CDR2 is SYGVNS. The CDR3 region is CASSRGLTGQFF. CDR3 DNA: TGTGCCAGCAGCAGGGGGCTGACAGGGCAGTTCTTC. Filled out from reference TRBV25-1 and TRBJ2-1, the complete variable domain reads EADIYQTPRYLVIGTGKKITLECSQTMGHDKMYWYQQDPGMELHLIHYSYGVNSTEKGDLSSESTVSRIRTEHFPLTLESARPSHTSQYLCASSRGLTGQFFGPGTRLTVL.

At least ten counts were recorded for this clonotype. The genes are TRBV18 and TRBJ2-1; no reliable D call. Trimming pared 0 bases from V and 4 bases from J, leaving 13 bases between. Germline CDR1 and CDR2: KGHSH and LQKENI. The CDR3 spans 16 residues. As DNA, the CDR3 is TGTGCCAGCTCACCACCAGCAGTGGTGGAATACAATGAGCAGTTCTTC. Protein sequence: CASSPPAVVEYNEQFF.

This clonotype occurred many times. The rearrangement joins TRBV28 to TRBJ2-7, with 9 bases fitting TRBD2. The CDR3 is 14 amino acids. Germline V gives CDR1 MDHEN, CDR2 SYDVKM. The ends lost 5 bases at V and 7 bases at J; junction bases unmatched: 9. The CDR3 protein is CASSEPSGGLEQYF. CDR3 DNA: TGTGCCAGCAGTGAGCCGAGCGGGGGGCTGGAGCAGTACTTC.

V gene TRBV24-1 combines with J gene TRBJ2-5, with a weak D call TRBD1 (5 bases). The CDR3 is 14 residues long. V lost 2 bases, J lost 12 bases, and 18 bases lay in between. Germline V gene data show CDR1 as KGHDR and CDR2 as SFDVKD. The CDR3 region is CATSDSGQGAWKYF. The CDR3 nucleotides read TGTGCCACCAGTGATTCCGGACAAGGGGCGTGGAAGTACTTC.

J is TRBJ2-7 and V is TRBV20-1; D call uncertain. This CDR3 contains 14 residues. CDR1 is DFQATT and CDR2 is SNEGSKA in the germline V gene (reference sequence). V was cut by 0 bases and J by 5 bases, with 14 bases left in between. CDR3 in amino acids: CSARDPQVPNEQYF. CDR3 nucleotides: TGCAGTGCTAGAGATCCCCAGGTACCGAACGAGCAGTACTTC.

This clonotype was counted at least ten times. V and J are TRBV11-2 and TRBJ1-1, with TRBD1 matching 7 bases. This CDR3 contains 16 residues. From germline, CDR1 is SGHAT and CDR2 FQNNGV. The V and J ends lost 4 bases and 4 bases, in that order; junction bases with no gene match: 12. CDR3 sequence reads: CASSSNRGPVGTEAFF. As DNA, the CDR3 is TGTGCCAGCAGCTCTAACAGGGGCCCCGTAGGCACTGAAGCTTTCTTT.

This clonotype occurred many times. The V call is TRBV11-2, the J call TRBJ2-3, with D unclear. This CDR3 region has 12 residues. From germline, CDR1 is SGHAT and CDR2 FQNNGV. The V end was cut by 5 bases, the J end by 6 bases, with 9 bases between. The CDR3: CASSGPGDTQYF. The CDR3 DNA reads TGTGCCAGCAGCGGGCCCGGGGATACGCAGTATTTT.